What follows are 21 T cell receptor beta chains derived from one specimen sequenced in a study of cytomegalovirus exposure and HLA in healthy donors. PCR primers comprised 60 Vbeta and 13 Jbeta primers. Assay: immunoSEQ multiplex PCR; the TCRdb copy retains only in-frame clones and omits some. The sample has around 110,000 clones, approximately 72% seen once. Sequencing was carried out using PBMCs. These receptors all come from a man in his late teens or twenties in good health and CMV-seronegative.

This clone occurred once. This chain connects TRBV28 to TRBJ2-6, with D uncertain. Germline V CDR1 and CDR2: MDHEN, SYDVKM. This CDR3 region has 16 residues. The germline V and J ends were trimmed by 6 bases and 0 bases, with 12 bases remaining between them. As DNA, the CDR3 is TGTGCCAGCAGCCTCTCAGGCATCTCTGGGGCCAACGTCCTGACTTTC. Protein sequence: CASSLSGISGANVLTF. The full variable domain, with the rest looked up from reference TRBV28 and TRBJ2-6, is DVKVTQSSRYLVKRTGEKVFLECVQDMDHENMFWYRQDPGLGLRLIYFSYDVKMKEKGDIPEGYSVSREKKERFSLILESASTNQTSMYLCASSLSGISGANVLTFGAGSRLTVL.

The rearrangement links TRBV1 to TRBJ2-7; the table's D call TRBD2 went unverified against the DNA. TRBV1 is noted as a pseudogene. The CDR3 has 15 residues. The CDR3 reads CTSSRLDSGGGEQYF. The CDR3 DNA sequence: TGCACCAGCAGCCGTCTTGATAGCGGGGGGGGCGAGCAGTACTTC.

V gene TRBV2 combines with J gene TRBJ2-1; no clear D. Trimming pared 6 bases from V and 5 bases from J, leaving 23 bases between. In germline, CDR1 is SNHLY, CDR2 FYNNEI. The CDR3 extends over 17 amino acids. CDR3 coding DNA: TGTGCCAGCAGCGCGTATTTTAACGCTCGGTCTAACAATGAGCAGTTCTTC. Its translation is CASSAYFNARSNNEQFF.

CDR3 amino acids: CASSPKTGSNEKLFF. As DNA, the CDR3 is TGTGCCAGCAGCCCAAAGACAGGGTCAAATGAAAAACTGTTTTTT. The V gene is TRBV5-4, the J gene TRBJ1-4, with TRBD1 matching 7 bases. V was clipped by 4 bases and J by 5 bases; unmatched bases: 8. CDR1 and CDR2 (germline): SGHNT, YYREEE (reference sequence). CDR3 size: 15 residues.

The CDR3 loop is CAWSPPAGMHEQFF. The CDR3 coding sequence is TGTGCCTGGAGTCCCCCGGCGGGAATGCATGAGCAGTTCTTC. This rearrangement joins TRBV30 to TRBJ2-1; a weak D match, TRBD2 (6 bases). This CDR3 is built from 14 residues. Germline lookup yields CDR1 GTSNPN and CDR2 SVGIG (reference sequence). The V and J ends lost 2 bases and 8 bases respectively, with 16 bases between them.

This chain links TRBV28 with TRBJ1-5; D possibly corresponds to TRBD1 (5 bases). This CDR3 has 14 residues. Germline V gives CDR1 MDHEN, CDR2 SYDVKM. V was pared by 4 bases and J by 4 bases, with 11 bases between. CDR3 DNA: TGTGCCAGCAGTTCAAGACAGCCTAATCAGCCCCAGCATTTT. The encoded protein is CASSSRQPNQPQHF.

J is TRBJ1-1 and V is TRBV2; the D is unclear. CDR3 length equals 13 residues. Trimming left V 7 bases short and J 6 bases short, with 15 bases between. In germline, CDR1 is SNHLY, CDR2 FYNNEI. In nucleotides, the CDR3 is TGTGCCAGCAAGTCTCTCGGTGCCGCTGAAGCTTTCTTT. Translation: CASKSLGAAEAFF.

This chain connects TRBV19 to TRBJ1-2; 10 nucleotides agree with TRBD1. CDR1 and CDR2 from the germline V gene are LNHDA and SQIVND (reference sequence). CDR3 size: 16 residues. The J segment lost 1 base and the V segment lost 5 bases, leaving 7 bases of the junction unmatched. CDR3 nucleotides: TGTGCCAGTAGTCCGCGGGGACAGGGGTTTAACTATGGCTACACCTTC. Translating it yields CASSPRGQGFNYGYTF.

The rearrangement uses TRBV2 and TRBJ2-5; 7 nucleotides align to TRBD1. CDR3 size: 16 residues. The J segment lost 5 bases and the V segment lost 0 bases, leaving 9 bases of the junction unmatched. Germline-derived CDR1 and CDR2 are SNHLY and FYNNEI. This CDR3 is CASSEAFGRGKETQYF. CDR3 DNA sequence: TGTGCCAGCAGTGAAGCATTCGGCAGGGGGAAGGAGACCCAGTACTTC.

This clone showed up just a few times. V usage is TRBV28 and J usage is TRBJ2-5; maybe TRBD1 (6 bases). The CDR3 runs to 14 residues. Germline assignment: CDR1 MDHEN and CDR2 SYDVKM. V was shortened by 3 bases and J by 2 bases, with 10 bases between the two germline ends. The CDR3 coding sequence is TGTGCCAGCAGTTTCAGGGGTCGACAAGAGACCCAGTACTTC. Its translation is CASSFRGRQETQYF.

This rearrangement joins TRBV29-1 to TRBJ1-1; D possibly corresponds to TRBD1 (5 bases). The ends were cut back, 0 bases at V and 0 bases at J, with 17 bases in the middle. The CDR3 is 17 residues long. The germline V gene has CDR1 SQVTM and CDR2 ANQGSEA. The CDR3 coding sequence is TGCAGCGTTGAAGACCGGGGCCACGGGGGAGTGAACACTGAAGCTTTCTTT. Protein product: CSVEDRGHGGVNTEAFF.

The table lists this clone with a few counts. This rearrangement joins TRBV15 to TRBJ2-7, with a possible D match to TRBD2 (6 bases). Per germline, CDR1 LNHNV and CDR2 YYDKDF (reference sequence). CDR3 length: 15 residues. With 0 bases removed from V and 4 bases from J, the gap between germline ends came to 13 bases. CDR3 sequence reads: CATSREATGLYEQYF. The DNA of the CDR3 is TGTGCCACCAGCAGAGAAGCCACCGGACTATACGAGCAGTACTTC.

The DNA of the CDR3 is TGTGCCAGCAAACGGGGGGCGGGTAATCAGCCCCAGCATTTT. Amino acid sequence: CASKRGAGNQPQHF. The chain links TRBV28 to TRBJ1-5; D may be TRBD1 (6 bases). CDR1 is MDHEN, CDR2 SYDVKM, per germline. The V end lost 7 bases, the J end lost 4 bases, and 14 bases lay between the germline ends. The CDR3 contains 14 residues. The whole variable domain, filled in from reference TRBV28 and TRBJ1-5, reads DVKVTQSSRYLVKRTGEKVFLECVQDMDHENMFWYRQDPGLGLRLIYFSYDVKMKEKGDIPEGYSVSREKKERFSLILESASTNQTSMYLCASKRGAGNQPQHFGDGTRLSIL.

The chain carries TRBV5-8 and TRBJ2-7, with 7 bases identical to TRBD2. Trimming at V came to 2 bases and at J to 2 bases, leaving 13 bases not matched to a gene. The CDR3 is made up of 17 amino acids. Germline lookup yields CDR1 SGHTS and CDR2 YDEGEE. CDR3 amino acids: CASSLQLTSEVPYEQYF. As DNA, the CDR3 is TGTGCCAGCAGCTTACAGCTTACTAGCGAAGTCCCCTACGAGCAGTACTTC.

The rearrangement joins TRBV28 to TRBJ2-5; possibly TRBD2 for D (5 bases). V was clipped by 4 bases and J by 9 bases, with 24 bases between them. CDR3 length: 16 residues. From germline, CDR1 is MDHEN and CDR2 SYDVKM. This CDR3 reads CASSSLARALGRPQYF. As DNA, the CDR3 is TGTGCCAGCAGTTCGCTGGCTCGGGCCTTGGGGAGACCCCAGTACTTC.

The chain is built from TRBV7-8 and TRBJ1-2; 7 nucleotides agree with TRBD1. CDR3 length: 16 residues. The J segment lost 0 bases and the V segment lost 5 bases, leaving 9 bases of the junction unmatched. Germline assignment: CDR1 SGHVS and CDR2 FQNEAQ. The CDR3 is CASSQLGTAPNYGYTF. As DNA, the CDR3 is TGTGCCAGCAGCCAACTGGGGACAGCTCCTAACTATGGCTACACCTTC.

The rearrangement links TRBV6-5 to TRBJ1-1; unclear D gene. The CDR3 runs to 13 residues. The germline V and J ends were trimmed by 5 bases and 1 base, with 8 bases remaining between them. Germline CDR1 and CDR2: MNHEY and SVGAGI. The CDR3: CASSTTTNTEAFF. The CDR3 coding sequence is TGTGCCAGCAGTACGACAACGAACACTGAAGCTTTCTTT.

The genes are TRBV6-6 and TRBJ2-1; D is possibly TRBD1 (6 bases). Germline loops: CDR1 MNHNY, CDR2 SVGAGI (reference sequence). Trimming removed 6 bases from V and 8 bases from J, with 14 bases in between. The CDR3 consists of 13 residues. The CDR3: CASRTTGSHEQFF. In DNA form, the CDR3 reads TGTGCCAGCAGAACTACAGGGAGCCATGAGCAGTTCTTC.

The rearrangement uses TRBV7-9 and TRBJ2-1; TRBD2 matches at 7 bases. Germline-derived CDR1 and CDR2 are SEHNR and FQNEAQ (reference sequence). The CDR3 has 17 amino acids. Trimming removed 5 bases from V and 3 bases from J; junction bases left unmatched: 13. In DNA, the CDR3 is TGTGCCAGCAGCCCCGGCGGGCTAGCGGAGGACTACAATGAGCAGTTCTTC. Amino acids: CASSPGGLAEDYNEQFF.

The chain has TRBV28 and TRBJ2-7, with 7 bases matching TRBD1. Germline assignment: CDR1 MDHEN and CDR2 SYDVKM. The CDR3 contains 14 residues. Trimming removed 7 bases from V and 2 bases from J; junction bases left unmatched: 8. Here the CDR3 DNA reads TGTGCCAGCAAGCCCCTCGGGACAGCCTACGAGCAGTACTTC. As protein: CASKPLGTAYEQYF.

V is TRBV5-4 and J is TRBJ2-7, with 7 bases aligning to TRBD2. The trim removed 2 bases at V and 0 bases at J, leaving 17 bases unmatched. The CDR3 loop spans 19 amino acids. Germline lookup yields CDR1 SGHNT and CDR2 YYREEE (reference sequence). CDR3 nucleotides: TGTGCCAGCAGCTTAAGGGCTCCTCCAAGCGGGGCGAGCTCCTACGAGCAGTACTTC. It yields the protein CASSLRAPPSGASSYEQYF. Variable domain in full (rest from reference TRBV5-4 and TRBJ2-7): ETGVTQSPTHLIKTRGQQVTLRCSSQSGHNTVSWYQQALGQGPQFIFQYYREEENGRGNFPPRFSGLQFPNYSSELNVNALELDDSALYLCASSLRAPPSGASSYEQYFGPGTRLTVT.